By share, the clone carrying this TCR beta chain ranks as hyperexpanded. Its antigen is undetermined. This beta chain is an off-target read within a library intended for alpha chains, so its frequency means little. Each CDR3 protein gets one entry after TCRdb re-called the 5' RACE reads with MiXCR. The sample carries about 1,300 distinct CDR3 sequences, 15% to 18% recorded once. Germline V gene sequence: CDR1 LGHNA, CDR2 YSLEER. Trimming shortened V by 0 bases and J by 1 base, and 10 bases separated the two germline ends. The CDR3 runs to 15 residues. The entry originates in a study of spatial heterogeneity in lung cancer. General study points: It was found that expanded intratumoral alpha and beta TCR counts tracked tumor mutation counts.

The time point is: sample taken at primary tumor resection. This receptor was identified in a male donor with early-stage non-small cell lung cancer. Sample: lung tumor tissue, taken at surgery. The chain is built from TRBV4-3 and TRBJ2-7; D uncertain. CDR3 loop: CASSQDYGPSYEQYF. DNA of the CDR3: TGCGCCAGCAGCCAAGATTACGGGCCGTCCTACGAGCAGTACTTC.